The clone carrying this TCR beta chain was observed many times. Antigen specificity is unknown. Arm-PCR of CDR3 regions and iRepertoire HTBI primers were the basis on which TCR beta libraries were built. TCRdb fed the multiplex PCR reads into MiXCR, producing one record per CDR3 protein. The profile shows roughly 300,000 distinct CDR3 sequences, 20% to 25% of them singletons. The data are from a study of regulatory T cells in long-lasting Graves disease. Study in general: Patients met the persistent Graves' disease definition after over 5 years of antithyroid drugs with positive TSH receptor antibodies.

Study-level points and caveats: Patients with persistent disease showed a bias toward TRBV28, TRBJ1-2 and TRBJ2-5. With approximately 2,800 shared public clonotypes, persistent patients exceeded new patients, who shared about a thousand. Reduced TCR diversity was observed in persistent Graves' patients versus newly diagnosed patients.

Trimming stripped 1 base from V and 8 bases from J, with 14 bases between. Germline V gene data show CDR1 as GTSNPN and CDR2 as SVGIG (reference sequence). The CDR3 length is 13 residues. Time point specified: persistent/refractory GD, antithyroid drugs over 5 years with positive TRAb. Extracted PBMC RNA gave rise to the TCR library. The starting material was peripheral blood mononuclear cells (PBMCs), obtained when the disease was refractory, from a patient treated with antithyroid drugs. This sequence was found in a female donor with Graves disease. The rearrangement uses TRBV30 and TRBJ1-2; possible D gene TRBD1, 5 bases. DNA for the CDR3: TGTGCCTGGAGTGCCATACTCAGGGACGGCTACACCTTC. As protein: CAWSAILRDGYTF.